This TCR beta chain was retrieved from a study of blood T cells in healthy people across ages (dated by TCRdb to between 2014 and 2017). Study-wide context: Template switching captured roughly one uniquely barcoded TCR beta cDNA molecule per two T cells in model experiments. To avoid experimental bias, donors of different ages were spread randomly across the sequencing lanes. Using the same blood draw, the study looked at two additional independent replicas of 1 million unique cDNA reads for two donors, one aged 18 to 29 and the other aged 80 or older. Using deep sequencing normalized with unique cDNA molecular identifiers, the study measured how TCR beta repertoire diversity changes with age. The donors were divided into four age groups: young (average around 15 years), middle-aged (approximately 39), aged (approximately 62) and long-lived (about 90).

Library prep was done by 5' RACE. Sequencing used an Illumina HiSeq 2500. The second PCR ran for about 6 to 11 cycles and used a J-beta primer mix along with a sample-barcoded 5' primer. A template-switch 5' adaptor carrying 12 random nucleotides introduced a unique molecular identifier onto each TCR beta cDNA molecule. At least 2.5 million CDR3-containing paired-end reads were obtained from each sample. All of the RNA was converted into first-strand cDNA using the Mint cDNA synthesis kit, with a TRBC-specific oligonucleotide serving as the primer. All cDNA was treated with uracil-DNA glycosylase and then went through a first 18-cycle PCR with the universal primers M1SS and BC2_uni_R. The source study handled its data this way. For normalization, 1 million high-quality reads, each with a distinct molecular identifier, were randomly selected from each sample. Reads with shared molecular identifiers were discarded instead of being binned into consensus sequences. MiTCR, set to a Q25 quality threshold and the strictest error-elimination algorithm, was used for CDR3 identification, clonotype clustering and error correction. A nonparametric unseen species model with Euler transformation was used to estimate a lower bound on total TCR beta diversity. The public reads were quality trimmed at Q25 with fastp and then assembled into clones with MiXCR by TCRdb, keeping productive beta chains. Under each unique CDR3 protein, matching rows form one entry showing the most common genes and DNA. These V and J calls rely on TCRdb rather than the paper's analysis. This sample is represented by around 1.5 million distinct CDR3 sequences; 55% to 75% of them were singletons. The leading ten clones occupy under 8.5% of the sample.

From its cysteine to its phenylalanine, the CDR3 spans 12 amino acids. Only the CDR3 DNA is retained, 36 bases long and in frame from the first base. CDR1 and CDR2, looked up from the germline V gene, are SQVTM and ANQGSEA. V loses 7 bases, J loses 8 bases, and the germline ends lie 17 bases apart. Overall study outcomes, separate from this receptor: Total diversity estimates from one million sequenced T cells were considered lower bounds and underestimates. Observed TCR beta diversity per million T cells fell roughly linearly with age, and a significant reduction was already apparent by age approximately 40. Because the CMV infection status of the donors was unknown, age-related changes in expanded clonotypes may potentially have been confounded. Compared with the aged group, more naive CD4+ T cells, fewer expanded clones and increased TCR diversity were shown by the long-lived group, suggesting age selection. Because profiling used bulk unsorted PBMCs, naive and antigen-experienced compartments could not be compared conclusively. Observed TCR beta diversity correlated strongly with the percentage of naive T cells measured by flow cytometry.

Donors were 35 to 40 systemically healthy Caucasian individuals from Russia aged roughly 6 to 100 years. Ten milliliters of peripheral blood were drawn from each donor into EDTA-treated Vacutainer tubes. PBMCs were isolated by Ficoll-Paque density-gradient centrifugation, with at least 6 million obtained per sample. Total RNA, at least 5 micrograms per sample, was extracted from PBMCs with Trizol reagent. For every donor, flow cytometry on a PBMC aliquot measured the percentage of naive CD45RAhigh/CD27high T cells. As for this clonotype: The target of this receptor is not known. Base-call qualities are not available, and no considerably larger clone is one nucleotide away.

The sample taken for sequencing was blood. This receptor was identified in a man aged 18 to 29 in good health. The sequence is built from TRBV29-1 and TRBJ1-1; D gene: possibly TRBD1, on 5 matching bases. The encoded CDR3 is CSGQGLGTEAFF. The DNA sequence is TGCAGCGGACAAGGGCTTGGGACCGAAGCTTTCTTT.